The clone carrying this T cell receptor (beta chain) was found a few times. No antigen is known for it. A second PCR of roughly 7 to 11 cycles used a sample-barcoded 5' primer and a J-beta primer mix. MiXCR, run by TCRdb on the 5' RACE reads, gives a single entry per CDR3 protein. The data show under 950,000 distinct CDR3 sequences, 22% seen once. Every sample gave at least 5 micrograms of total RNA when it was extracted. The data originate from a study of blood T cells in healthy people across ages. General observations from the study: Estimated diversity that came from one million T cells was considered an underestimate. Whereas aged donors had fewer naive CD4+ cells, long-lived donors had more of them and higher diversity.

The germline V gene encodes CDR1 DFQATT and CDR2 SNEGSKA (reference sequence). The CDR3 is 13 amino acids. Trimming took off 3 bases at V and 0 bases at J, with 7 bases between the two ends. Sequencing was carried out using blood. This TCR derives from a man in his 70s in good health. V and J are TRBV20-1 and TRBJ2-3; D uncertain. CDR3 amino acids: CSASLESTDTQYF. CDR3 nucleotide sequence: TGCAGTGCTAGTCTAGAGAGCACAGATACGCAGTATTTT.